Following are 28 T cell receptor beta chains from one sample sequenced in a study of blood T cell repertoires in COVID-19. Libraries were prepared by immunoSEQ multiplex PCR; TCRdb keeps only in-frame clonotypes and omits some of them. In the table there are under 350,000 clones, 86% of which are singletons. Sample: peripheral blood. Receptor source: a man in his late teens or twenties with active or convalescent COVID-19.

This rearrangement joins TRBV13 to TRBJ1-3, with D perhaps TRBD1 (6 bases). V gave up 0 bases and J gave up 0 bases, with 9 bases separating them. In germline, CDR1 is PRHDT, CDR2 FYEKMQ (reference sequence). The CDR3 covers 16 residues. Here the CDR3 reads CASSLGQGISGNTIYF. The CDR3 nucleotides read TGTGCCAGCAGCTTAGGGCAGGGGATCTCTGGAAACACCATATATTTT.

J is TRBJ2-1 and V is TRBV6-6, with 7 nucleotides matching TRBD1. Trimming removed 6 bases from V and 5 bases from J; junction bases left unmatched: 10. Germline V lookup: CDR1 MNHNY, CDR2 SVGAGI (reference sequence). The CDR3 totals 15 residues. The CDR3, as DNA: TGTGCCAGCAGGACGATGGGACAGACGAACAATGAGCAGTTCTTC. This gives the protein CASRTMGQTNNEQFF.

V usage is TRBV15 and J usage is TRBJ1-6, with D possibly TRBD1 on 5 matching bases. The V gene's germline CDR1 is LNHNV and CDR2 YYDKDF (reference sequence). The CDR3 consists of 17 residues. Deletions cut 0 bases from V and 5 bases from J, with 14 bases between. CDR3 in amino acids: CATSRDLGVTDNSPLHF. CDR3 coding DNA: TGTGCCACCAGCAGAGATCTAGGGGTTACAGATAATTCACCCCTCCACTTT.

The genes are TRBV28 and TRBJ2-5; 8 nucleotides line up with TRBD1. The CDR3 spans 18 residues. Trimming took 3 bases from V and 5 from J; bases not matched to a gene: 17. Germline V gene lookup returns CDR1 MDHEN and CDR2 SYDVKM. The CDR3 DNA sequence: TGTGCCAGCAGTTTCGGGCCGAAGAGGGGGCAGGGGGCTGAGACCCAGTACTTC. Its protein is CASSFGPKRGQGAETQYF.

V is TRBV7-9 and J is TRBJ2-3; 10 bases align to TRBD1. Germline V CDR1 and CDR2: SEHNR, FQNEAQ (reference sequence). The trim removed 6 bases at V and 6 bases at J, leaving 9 bases unmatched. The length of the CDR3 is 15 residues. The CDR3 DNA follows: TGTGCCAGCAGTTACGGACAGGGGGAACTCGATACGCAGTATTTT. It yields the protein CASSYGQGELDTQYF.

The J gene is TRBJ1-2, the V gene TRBV19, with a possible D match to TRBD1 (6 bases). V dropped 5 bases and J dropped 8 bases, with 15 bases sitting between them. The CDR3 has 13 residues. Germline CDR1 LNHDA, CDR2 SQIVND (reference sequence). The CDR3 spells CASSPDSTKGYTF. CDR3 sequence (DNA): TGTGCCAGTAGTCCGGACAGCACGAAGGGCTACACCTTC. Based on the CDR3 plus reference TRBV19 and TRBJ1-2, the full variable domain is DGGITQSPKYLFRKEGQNVTLSCEQNLNHDAMYWYRQDPGQGLRLIYYSQIVNDFQKGDIAEGYSVSREKKESFPLTVTSAQKNPTAFYLCASSPDSTKGYTFGSGTRLTVV.

The rearrangement links TRBV28 to TRBJ2-7; TRBD2 matches 7 bases. V lost 6 bases, J lost 0 bases, and 5 bases stayed unmatched. CDR3 size: 14 residues. CDR1 is MDHEN, CDR2 SYDVKM, per germline. The CDR3 nucleotides are TGTGCCAGCAGCGTGGGCGGGAGCTCCTACGAGCAGTACTTC. The encoded protein is CASSVGGSSYEQYF.

The V call is TRBV12-1, the J call TRBJ2-7; the listed D gene, TRBD2, was not tested against the DNA. TRBV12-1 is an annotated pseudogene. The length of the CDR3 is 15 residues. CDR3 nucleotide sequence: TGTGCCAGCAGCTTTCCCGGGTTTAGACGCTGTGAGCAGTACTTC. As protein: CASSFPGFRRCEQYF.

The CDR3 sequence: CASSEIAGSESYEQYF. CDR3 nucleotide sequence: TGTGCCAGCAGCGAAATAGCGGGGAGCGAATCCTACGAGCAGTACTTC. The chain employs TRBV25-1 and TRBJ2-7; 8 bases fit TRBD2. The CDR3 consists of 16 residues. CDR1 is MGHDK and CDR2 is SYGVNS in the germline V gene. V shed 6 bases and J 1 base; nucleotides not matched to a gene: 11.

The rearrangement uses TRBV6-1 and TRBJ1-4; 7 bases agree with TRBD1. The CDR3 is 15 residues long. The germline V gene encodes CDR1 MNHNS and CDR2 SASEGT. V lost 1 base and J lost 6; bases outside the gene matches: 5. For the CDR3, the DNA is TGTGCCAGCAGTGAAGGGGGAAGGGGGCATGAAAAACTGTTTTTT. Protein product: CASSEGGRGHEKLFF.

J is TRBJ1-5 and V is TRBV3-1 (or the pseudogene TRBV3-2); TRBD1 is a possible D gene (5 bases). Germline V gene sequence: CDR1 LGHDT, CDR2 YNNKEL (reference sequence). The CDR3 consists of 13 residues. V lost 0 bases and J lost 7, with 7 bases in between. CDR3 region: CASSQEGAQPQHF. The CDR3 DNA is TGTGCCAGCAGCCAAGAAGGGGCCCAGCCCCAGCATTTT.

The rearrangement uses TRBV30 and TRBJ1-2; TRBD1 matches at 8 bases. V dropped 3 bases and J dropped 7; count of bases not matched to a gene: 10. CDR3 size: 14 residues. Germline V gene data show CDR1 as GTSNPN and CDR2 as SVGIG (reference sequence). The CDR3 DNA reads TGTGCCTGGAGGACAGGGGCGGGGATGAGTGGCTACACCTTC. The encoded protein is CAWRTGAGMSGYTF.

The rearrangement uses TRBV5-1 and TRBJ2-5, with TRBD1 as a possible D gene (5 bases). The V gene lost 4 bases and the J gene lost 4 bases, with 11 bases spanning the gap. This CDR3 has 13 amino acids. Germline V gives CDR1 SGHRS, CDR2 YFSETQ. The CDR3 here is CASSRRVGETQYF. In nucleotides, the CDR3 is TGCGCCAGCAGCCGCAGGGTTGGAGAGACCCAGTACTTC. Full variable domain (missing parts from reference TRBV5-1 and TRBJ2-5): KAGVTQTPRYLIKTRGQQVTLSCSPISGHRSVSWYQQTPGQGLQFLFEYFSETQRNKGNFPGRFSGRQFSNSRSEMNVSTLELGDSALYLCASSRRVGETQYFGPGTRLLVL.

This sequence joins TRBV19 and TRBJ2-7, with TRBD2 matching 9 bases. CDR1 is LNHDA, CDR2 SQIVND, per germline (reference sequence). CDR3 length: 16 amino acids. V was pared by 5 bases and J by 4 bases, with 12 bases of the junction left unmatched. The CDR3 spells CASSSESGLAFYEQYF. DNA of the CDR3: TGTGCCAGTAGTTCAGAGTCGGGACTAGCTTTTTACGAGCAGTACTTC.

This chain joins TRBV28 and TRBJ1-2; TRBD1 might be the D (5 bases). Germline CDR1 MDHEN, CDR2 SYDVKM. The CDR3 is 20 amino acids. Trimming left V 6 bases short and J 7 bases short, with 36 bases between. For the CDR3, the DNA is TGTGCCAGCAGGCACGGAATCCGTAGGGCGGATGATCCAGGGAATGGTGGCTACACCTTC. Protein product: CASRHGIRRADDPGNGGYTF.

Points on this clone: Germline is not matched at one junction end, which may reflect a read error. CDR3 DNA: TGTGCCAGCAGGAACTCGGCGGGTCTTGACTTCTTC. As protein: CASRNSAGLDFF. The V call is TRBV6-5, the J call TRBJ2-7, with a possible D match to TRBD2 (5 bases). CDR1 and CDR2 from the germline V gene are MNHEY and SVGAGI. The CDR3 is made up of 12 amino acids.

V is TRBV14 and J is TRBJ2-2, with 8 bases lining up with TRBD1. This CDR3 comprises 16 residues. The V segment lost 8 bases and the J segment 3 bases; nucleotides outside the gene matches: 11. The germline CDR1 and CDR2 sequences are SGHDN and FVKESK. CDR3 in DNA: TGTGCCAGCGACAGGGGCACTCAGTCTTACACCGGGGAGCTGTTTTTT. Translating gives CASDRGTQSYTGELFF.

The chain employs TRBV28 and TRBJ1-1, with D possibly TRBD1 on 5 matching bases. Germline CDR1 and CDR2: MDHEN and SYDVKM. CDR3 size: 16 residues. Trimming left V 2 bases short and J 5 bases short, with 18 bases between. CDR3: CASSLGGSGWVTEAFF. The DNA of the CDR3 is TGTGCCAGCAGTTTAGGGGGGTCAGGGTGGGTTACTGAAGCTTTCTTT.

This CDR3 reads CASSLAKPDTQYF. CDR3 bases: TGTGCCAGCAGCTTAGCAAAGCCAGATACGCAGTATTTT. V is TRBV7-2 and J is TRBJ2-3; D remains unclear. Germline V lookup: CDR1 SGHTA, CDR2 FQGNSA. The CDR3 has 13 amino acids. V lost 0 bases and J lost 4, with 5 bases in between.

With respect to this clone: A much larger clone lies one base from this, so it may be a read error. The genes are TRBV21-1 and TRBJ2-7; the table gives TRBD2 as D, unverified against the DNA. TRBV21-1 is recorded as a pseudogene. This CDR3 spans 14 amino acids. The CDR3 nucleotides are TGTGCCAGCAGCCAGACTAGCGGGGCCTACGAGCAGTACTTC. It is translated as CASSQTSGAYEQYF.

The chain combines TRBV27 with TRBJ1-6; TRBD1 is a possible D gene (6 bases). The CDR3 is made up of 14 amino acids. The germline CDR1 and CDR2 sequences are MNHEY and SMNVEV (reference sequence). V was clipped by 3 bases and J by 6 bases, with 9 bases between them. The CDR3 DNA sequence: TGTGCCAGCAGTTTTCTGGGGGCTAATTCACCCCTCCACTTT. Its protein is CASSFLGANSPLHF.

The chain is built from TRBV6-5 and TRBJ2-4, with D unresolved. The CDR3 consists of 13 residues. CDR1 is MNHEY and CDR2 is SVGAGI in the germline V gene. V lost 6 bases to trimming and J lost 5 bases, with 11 bases between them. The CDR3 here is CASSHYNENIQYF. The CDR3 nucleotides are TGTGCCAGCAGCCACTATAACGAAAACATTCAGTACTTC.

The chain recombines TRBV7-9 with TRBJ1-5, with D possibly TRBD1 on 6 matching bases. Germline CDR1 is SEHNR and CDR2 is FQNEAQ (reference sequence). The V end was cut by 6 bases, the J end by 4 bases, with 13 bases between. The CDR3 spans 14 residues. CDR3 sequence reads: CASSSRQDNQPQHF. The CDR3 DNA follows: TGTGCCAGCAGTTCTAGACAGGATAATCAGCCCCAGCATTTT.

This clone appeared a few times. The rearrangement links TRBV9 to TRBJ1-2; 9 bases agree with TRBD1. The CDR3 extends over 13 amino acids. Per germline, CDR1 SGDLS and CDR2 YYNGEE. V dropped 4 bases and J dropped 8; count of bases not matched to a gene: 6. CDR3 sequence reads: CASSPGTGSGYTF. The CDR3 DNA reads TGTGCCAGCAGCCCAGGGACAGGGTCCGGCTACACCTTC.

The V gene is TRBV24-1, the J gene TRBJ2-2; D not resolved. Trimming took off 6 bases at V and 3 bases at J, with 10 bases between the two ends. CDR3 size: 14 residues. Germline V gives CDR1 KGHDR, CDR2 SFDVKD. The CDR3 protein is CATSPHRDTGELFF. Here the CDR3 DNA reads TGTGCCACCAGTCCGCACAGAGACACCGGGGAGCTGTTTTTT.

The chain couples TRBV28 to TRBJ2-3, with 9 bases lining up with TRBD1. The CDR3 sequence is 15 residues long. CDR1 and CDR2 from the germline V gene are MDHEN and SYDVKM. The V gene end was trimmed by 9 bases and the J gene end by 2 bases; junction bases not matched to a gene: 9. As DNA, the CDR3 is TGTGCCAGTTTGACCGGGACAGGGATCACAGATACGCAGTATTTT. This codes for CASLTGTGITDTQYF.

The rearrangement links TRBV9 to TRBJ2-3; TRBD2 is a possible D gene (5 bases). V lost 2 bases, J lost 0 bases, and 16 bases lay in between. Germline loops: CDR1 SGDLS, CDR2 YYNGEE. CDR3 length equals 17 residues. The CDR3 DNA follows: TGTGCCAGCAGCGTTCATCTCTCAGCGGCGAGCACAGATACGCAGTATTTT. It yields the protein CASSVHLSAASTDTQYF.

V usage is TRBV6-1 and J usage is TRBJ1-2, with 7 bases fitting TRBD1. The CDR3 consists of 15 residues. In germline, CDR1 is MNHNS, CDR2 SASEGT. V was clipped by 2 bases and J by 2 bases; unmatched bases: 5. The CDR3 region is CASSELAGGNYGYTF. CDR3 bases: TGTGCCAGCAGTGAATTGGCAGGGGGGAACTATGGCTACACCTTC.